This T cell receptor beta chain was observed in a study of blood T cells in healthy people across ages. Combining a sample-barcoded 5' primer with a J-beta primer mix, a second PCR ran for roughly 7 to 12 cycles. One entry per CDR3 protein results from TCRdb running MiXCR on the 5' RACE reads. The sample has about 800,000 distinct CDR3 sequences; more than 20% are singletons. This CDR3 has 13 residues. V was clipped by 6 bases and J by 10 bases, with 15 bases between them. CDR1 and CDR2 from the germline V gene are LNHDA and SQIVND (reference sequence). There are a few counts of this clonotype. These data were also filed under a second study, of T cells of mothers and their children.

The receptor was isolated from a boy between 5 and 17 years old in good health. Sequenced: blood. J is TRBJ1-4 and V is TRBV19; perhaps TRBD1 as D (5 bases). CDR3 nucleotide sequence: TGTGCCAGTAGCGCCGGGACCCACGGAAAACTGTTTTTT. Encoded protein: CASSAGTHGKLFF.